This T cell receptor beta chain originates from a study of cytomegalovirus exposure and HLA in healthy donors. Study as a whole: Earlier results showed almost 120 million unique TCR beta sequences derived from about 179 million T cells.

Germline CDR1 is SGHTS and CDR2 is YDEGEE. The V end was cut by 3 bases, the J end by 1 base, with 11 bases between. The CDR3 contains 15 residues. Primers: 60 Vbeta forward and 13 Jbeta reverse. Repertoires were generated with immunoSEQ multiplex PCR, while TCRdb's copy carries only in-frame clones and drops some. The sample lists more than 95,000 clones; approximately 78% were seen once. With regard to this clone: The antigen is undetermined.

Study-wide results and caveats: Most TCR sequences were rare, but some public TCRs occurred in many donors. TRBV6-2, TRBV6-3 and some other V segments were unresolvable in 87-base-pair reads.

The TCR originated in a middle-aged woman in good health and CMV-seronegative. The V gene is TRBV5-8, the J gene TRBJ2-1; the D is unclear. Sequenced: PBMCs. The CDR3 region is CASSWRSSSYNEQFF. The DNA for the CDR3 is TGTGCCAGCAGCTGGCGGAGTAGTTCCTACAATGAGCAGTTCTTC.